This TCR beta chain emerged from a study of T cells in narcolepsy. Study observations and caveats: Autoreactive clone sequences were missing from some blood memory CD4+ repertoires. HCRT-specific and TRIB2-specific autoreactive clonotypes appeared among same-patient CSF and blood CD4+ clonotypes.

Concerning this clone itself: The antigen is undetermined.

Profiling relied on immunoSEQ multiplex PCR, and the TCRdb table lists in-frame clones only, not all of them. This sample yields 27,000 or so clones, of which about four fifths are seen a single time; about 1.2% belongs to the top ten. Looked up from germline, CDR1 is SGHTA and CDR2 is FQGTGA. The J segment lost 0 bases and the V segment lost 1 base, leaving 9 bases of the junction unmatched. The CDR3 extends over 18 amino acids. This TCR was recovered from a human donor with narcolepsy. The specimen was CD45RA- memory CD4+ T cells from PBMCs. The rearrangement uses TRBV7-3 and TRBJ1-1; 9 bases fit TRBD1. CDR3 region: CASSLRPRGQGLNTEAFF. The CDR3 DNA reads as TGTGCCAGCAGCTTAAGACCACGGGGACAGGGACTGAACACTGAAGCTTTCTTT.